This T cell receptor (beta chain) is drawn from a study of T cells after posttransplantation cyclophosphamide. Overall study findings and caveats: Later blood repertoires were often dominated by clones from the donor CD8+ memory compartment. After PTCy, TRB diversity resembled that of CNI/methotrexate controls. TRB overlap between skin or GI tissue T cells and blood was limited.

TCRdb's copy holds only in-frame clones and misses some; the assay was immunoSEQ multiplex PCR. The sample includes around 43,000 clones, roughly 92% of them seen just once. CDR1 SGHDT and CDR2 YYEEEE come from the germline V gene. This CDR3 has 12 residues. The V gene lost 4 bases and the J gene lost 5 bases, with 10 bases spanning the gap. Points on this clone: Its antigen is still unknown.

The sequenced sample consisted of PBMCs. The sequence was collected from a woman aged 45 to 65 in good health and a related stem cell transplant donor. The chain employs TRBV5-6 and TRBJ2-7; weak D call: TRBD2 (6 bases). The CDR3 is CASSISGHEQYF. DNA of the CDR3: TGTGCCAGCAGCATTAGCGGTCACGAGCAGTACTTC.